Given below is one T cell receptor (beta chain) in context. Its cognate antigen is unknown. Sequencing targeted expressed TCRB transcripts, as all isolated RNA had been reverse transcribed. The assay was immunoSEQ multiplex PCR, and TCRdb's table has in-frame clones only and misses some. The sample records approximately 300,000 clones, roughly 11% being singletons. This record comes from a study of beta chain features in type 1 diabetes. Study outcomes and limitations: Within the patient group, naive, central memory and Treg TCRB repertoires appeared more similar to each other than within healthy donors. Using cDNA template may skew counts toward highly expressing activated cells.

Purity above 95% was achieved in all sorted populations. Germline CDR1 KGHSH, CDR2 LQKENI. Between the trimmed V and J ends, which lost 3 bases and 5 bases, there was a span of 11 bases. This CDR3 contains 14 residues. The clonotype originates from a woman in her 30s in good health. Source material: naive CD4+ T cells from blood. This chain connects TRBV18 to TRBJ2-1, with unresolved D. CDR3 residues: CASSPTSGDNEQFF. The CDR3 bases are TGTGCCAGCTCACCGACCTCCGGAGACAATGAGCAGTTCTTC. The whole variable domain, filled in from reference TRBV18 and TRBJ2-1, reads NAGVMQNPRHLVRRRGQEARLRCSPMKGHSHVYWYRQLPEEGLKFMVYLQKENIIDESGMPKERFSAEFPKEGPSILRIQQVVRGDSAAYFCASSPTSGDNEQFFGPGTRLTVL.